This TCR beta chain was documented in a study of cytomegalovirus exposure and HLA in healthy donors. In the PCR, 60 Vbeta and 13 Jbeta primers were used. The table came from immunoSEQ multiplex PCR; TCRdb's copy has only in-frame clones and leaves some out. The repertoire includes more than 150,000 clones, more than 65% of them detected once, and around 2.3% sits in the top ten. The TCR originated in a woman aged 30 to 39 in good health and CMV-seropositive. Sequencing was done on a sample of PBMCs.

CDR3 coding DNA: TGTGCCAGCAGCTTTAGAGGGCAGGGGAATTCACCCCTCCACTTT. It codes for CASSFRGQGNSPLHF. The chain recombines TRBV9 with TRBJ1-6; TRBD1 might be the D (6 bases). This CDR3 has 15 residues. The germline gives CDR1 SGDLS, CDR2 YYNGEE. Trimming cost V 4 bases and J 7 bases, with 15 bases left between them.